These T cell receptor beta chains were read from a single sample in a study of blood T cell repertoires in COVID-19. Using immunoSEQ multiplex PCR, the repertoire was profiled, and TCRdb retains in-frame clones only, with some absent. The top ten hold 1% to 1.5% of the sample, which has almost 300,000 clones, around nine tenths seen once. The sequencing sample was made of peripheral blood. Receptors were obtained from a man between 70 and 80 years old with acute or convalescent COVID-19. The CDR3 runs from the conserved cysteine through the conserved F or W. Clone size is given for some rows only: seen once, a few or many times, or a class if the clone is expanded.

>once|TRBJ2-1|TRBV11-2
CASSLAGGNPYNEQFF
>NA|TRBJ1-1|TRBV5-1
CASSLTARSMNTEAFF
>NA|TRBJ2-7|TRBV19
CASRSQGAYEQYF
>NA|TRBJ2-5|TRBV5-1
CASSLGLAVQETQYF
>NA|TRBJ1-4|TRBV9
CASSIGGEKDEKLFF
>few|TRBJ2-1|TRBV5-4
CATSRRASYNEQFF
>NA|TRBJ1-1|TRBV5-1
CASSPGLAETNTEAFF
>NA|TRBJ2-7|TRBV23-1
CASSQTPHGDSHPTYEQYF
>NA|TRBJ2-1|TRBV6-6
CASSPLGREGPNEQFF
>NA|TRBJ1-1|TRBV7-2
CASSLGPQGYTEAFF
>NA|TRBJ2-7|TRBV9
CASSVEAGENEQYF
>NA|TRBJ2-1|TRBV6-5
CASNRGWPNNEQFF
>NA|TRBJ1-4|TRBV28
CASSTAGETLKLFF
>NA|TRBJ2-3|TRBV18
CASSPTSGASDTQYF
>NA|TRBJ1-2|TRBV4-3
CASSHGRGWAYGYTF
>NA|TRBJ2-7|TRBV9
CASSVLGQGNEQYF
>NA|TRBJ1-2|TRBV11-2
CASSLVVRQGDNYGYTF
>NA|TRBJ1-2|TRBV7-9
CASSLVLGAEGYTF
>NA|TRBJ1-1|TRBV7-9
CASSATGFEAFF
>NA|TRBJ2-3|TRBV7-2
CASSLGPITGGNTQYF
>NA|TRBJ2-1|TRBV6-6
CASSSRTRGDAIEQFF
>once|TRBJ2-2|TRBV5-1
CASSPSISTNTGELFF
>NA|TRBJ2-7|TRBV6-6
CASSNSGQGTYEQYF
>NA|TRBJ2-3|TRBV10-3
CAISLRGDTQYF
>NA|TRBJ2-5|TRBV19
CASSIRPPAGGLKTQYF
>NA|TRBJ2-7|TRBV4-1
CASSQDPSSGGAYEQYF
>NA|TRBJ1-5|TRBV19
CASSTTGYSNQPQHF
>few|TRBJ1-1|TRBV21-1
CASSEPGYREWGTEAFF
>NA|TRBJ1-1|TRBV19
CATKRSGTEAFF
>NA|TRBJ1-1|TRBV28
CASSPAWGEGNTEAFF
>NA|TRBJ1-6|TRBV27
CASRWGQALESGNSPLHF
>once|TRBJ1-2|TRBV19
CASSIKGGRRDYGYTF
>NA|TRBJ2-1|TRBV5-1
CASGLGGDYNEQFF
>NA|TRBJ2-7|TRBV5-1
CASSLAYQTGSYEQYF
>NA|TRBJ2-3|TRBV28
CASSRTAGFRTQYF
>NA|TRBJ2-5|TRBV7-8
CASSPGNLETQYF
>NA|TRBJ2-3|TRBV5-1
CASSLLRAGNTQYF
>NA|TRBJ1-6|TRBV6-6
CASSRRSGLETNSPLHF
>NA|TRBJ1-2|TRBV24-1
CATSVADGYTF
>NA|TRBJ1-2|TRBV29-1
CSAGHSNYGYTF
>once|TRBJ1-5|TRBV2
CASSELRNSNQPQHF
>few|TRBJ2-1|TRBV9
CASSVGGHGRGYNEQFF
>NA|TRBJ2-7|TRBV5-5
CASSLEGRGEQYF
>few|TRBJ1-6|TRBV7-3
CASSSGQGASPLHF
>NA|TRBJ2-1|TRBV21-1
CASSISSRLRRGVNEQFF
>NA|TRBJ1-2|TRBV18
CASSPGQGLSWGYTF
>NA|TRBJ2-2|TRBV10-3
CAISEAQGAGGELFF
>NA|TRBJ2-3|TRBV19
CASSPTGTDTQYF
>NA|TRBJ1-1|TRBV7-9
CASSLVSTYNTEAFF
>NA|TRBJ1-2|TRBV7-2
CASSLRGGSLGGYTF
>NA|TRBJ2-7|TRBV25-1
CASSGGFPYEQYF
>NA|TRBJ2-1|TRBV5-1
CASSGGLAVNEQFF
>NA|TRBJ1-4|TRBV7-9
CASSYDRGNEKLFF
>few|TRBJ2-5|TRBV5-1
CASSFGTSGVGETQYF
>NA|TRBJ1-2|TRBV5-6
CASSLGQGAYGYTF
>NA|TRBJ1-2|TRBV7-2
CASSLAGDSYGYTF
>NA|TRBJ2-2|TRBV9
CASSALNGQATNTGELFF